This TCR beta chain was sequenced in a study of CD8 T cells in ankylosing spondylitis. Molecular-barcoded quantitative 5'-RACE produced these TCR beta libraries. TCRdb independently ran MiXCR on the 5' RACE reads; one entry per CDR3 protein. The profile shows more than 100,000 distinct CDR3 sequences, over 9.5% of them singletons. CDR1 and CDR2 (germline): SGHRS, YFSETQ. This CDR3 spans 13 amino acids. V dropped 1 base and J dropped 9 bases, with 11 bases sitting between them. General study findings and limits: Disease-linked clones were reportedly significantly enriched in matched ankylosing spondylitis synovial fluid. Disease-linked clones bore a CD8+ phenotype, appearing relatively rarely in peripheral blood.

There are many counts of this clonotype. The antigen is not known. Sequences were obtained from blood, either unsorted or a sorted T cell fraction (not recorded which). The rearrangement uses TRBV5-1 and TRBJ2-1, with D tentatively TRBD1 or TRBD2 (5 bases each). The receptor comes from a female donor with ankylosing spondylitis or in good health (not recorded which). CDR3 protein: CASSLFGDGEQFF. The DNA of the CDR3 is TGCGCCAGCAGCTTGTTCGGGGACGGTGAGCAGTTCTTC.